This T cell receptor (beta chain) was identified in a study of monozygotic twins with inflammatory bowel disease. TCRdb processed the 5' RACE reads again and assigns one entry to each CDR3 protein, with no DNA. The table counts about 300,000 distinct CDR3 sequences; 5.5% to 6.5% lies in the top ten. Researchers isolated total RNA from whole blood without sorting T cells. The CDR3 totals 16 residues. Germline CDR1 SGHAT, CDR2 FQNNGV. This clonotype was obtained from a human donor with ulcerative colitis or Crohn's disease, or a healthy co-twin of an affected twin (not recorded which). V gene TRBV11-2 combines with J gene TRBJ2-3; TCRdb calls TRBD1, which cannot be checked without DNA. The sequenced sample consisted of blood. The CDR3 sequence: CASSLGRQGITDTQYF.